One TCR beta chain is described in this entry. What it binds is not known. This entry belongs to a study of PD-1 blockade in classical Hodgkin lymphoma. Overall study results and limits: Nivolumab initiated under 1 year post-ASCT led to patient exclusion.

All patients experienced relapse after autologous stem cell transplantation, and brentuximab vedotin exposure was variable. Complete response, partial response or progressive disease constituted the best response categories observed. With V trimmed by 2 bases and J by 3 bases, 3 bases remained unmatched. CDR1 KGHSH and CDR2 LQKENI come from the germline V gene. This CDR3 has 15 amino acids. Repertoires were generated with immunoSEQ multiplex PCR, while TCRdb's copy carries only in-frame clones and drops some. The table shows tens of thousands of clones, with more than 65% occurring only once. The sample was peripheral blood mononuclear cells (PBMCs), taken before the second cycle of nivolumab. This rearrangement joins TRBV18 to TRBJ1-2, with 10 bases lining up with TRBD1. The sequence was collected from a human donor with classical Hodgkin lymphoma. The DNA for the CDR3 is TGTGCCAGCTCACCAAAGGGACAGGGGTACTATGGCTACACCTTC. This translates into CASSPKGQGYYGYTF.